The 29 T cell receptor beta chains below all came from one sample that was sequenced in a study of cytomegalovirus exposure and HLA in healthy donors (dated by TCRdb to between 2016 and 2019). Libraries were built with the immunoSEQ multiplex PCR assay. The multiplex PCR relied on a mix of 60 forward primers for TCR Vbeta segments and 13 reverse primers for TCR Jbeta segments. Held by TCRdb, this immuneACCESS table contains in-frame sequences only and omits some clones. Under half of the omission traces to an unresolved V gene where checked; the cause of the rest is unknown. This sample is represented by about 160,000 clones; around 76% of them were singletons. The ten largest clones capture 7.1% of the sample. The sequenced sample consisted of PBMCs. These receptors were taken from a man aged 35 to 55 in good health and CMV-seropositive.

The gene calls are TRBV6-5 and TRBJ2-7; tentatively, D is TRBD2 (6 bases). Germline V gene lookup returns CDR1 MNHEY and CDR2 SVGAGI. V lost 6 bases to trimming and J lost 5 bases, with 20 bases between them. The CDR3 has 15 amino acids. CDR3 coding DNA: TGTGCCAGCAGGGATACAGGAGGGCGCCCCGACGAGCAGTACTTC. It translates to CASRDTGGRPDEQYF.

This clone was detected once. The CDR3 sequence: CASRAQGEVTEAFF. The CDR3 coding sequence is TGTGCCAGCAGAGCACAGGGGGAGGTCACTGAAGCTTTCTTT. This chain uses TRBV9 with TRBJ1-1, with 8 bases lining up with TRBD1. The J segment lost 4 bases and the V segment lost 5 bases, leaving 7 bases of the junction unmatched. Germline assignment: CDR1 SGDLS and CDR2 YYNGEE. There are 14 residues in the CDR3.

The chain has TRBV27 and TRBJ2-7; maybe TRBD1 (6 bases). This CDR3 region has 14 residues. Trimming left V 2 bases short and J 4 bases short, with 12 bases between. In germline, CDR1 is MNHEY, CDR2 SMNVEV (reference sequence). CDR3: CASSLGAQGYEQYF. Written as DNA, the CDR3 is TGTGCCAGCAGTTTAGGGGCACAGGGTTACGAGCAGTACTTC.

The chain recombines TRBV6-6 with TRBJ2-7, with D perhaps matching TRBD1 (6 bases). Trimming took off 7 bases at V and 4 bases at J, with 11 bases between the two ends. The germline V gene encodes CDR1 MNHNY and CDR2 SVGAGI (reference sequence). CDR3 length equals 12 residues. The CDR3 sequence: CASMQGKYEQYF. Here the CDR3 DNA reads TGTGCCAGCATGCAGGGGAAATACGAGCAGTACTTC.

The chain employs TRBV13 and TRBJ1-4; D might be TRBD1 (6 bases). The CDR3 length is 16 residues. V lost 0 bases to trimming and J lost 3 bases, with 11 bases between them. Germline assignment: CDR1 PRHDT and CDR2 FYEKMQ (reference sequence). CDR3 nucleotides: TGTGCCAGCAGCTTAGGACAGGGTCTGGCTAATGAAAAACTGTTTTTT. It translates to CASSLGQGLANEKLFF.

This chain connects TRBV7-9 to TRBJ1-1, with 9 bases matching TRBD1. The germline V gene encodes CDR1 SEHNR and CDR2 FQNEAQ (reference sequence). CDR3 length: 17 amino acids. V was pared by 5 bases and J by 0 bases, with 10 bases of the junction left unmatched. The CDR3 DNA reads TGTGCCAGCAGCCCCGGGCTAGGGACAGGGATGAACACTGAAGCTTTCTTT. It yields the protein CASSPGLGTGMNTEAFF.

This chain links TRBV11-3 with TRBJ1-1, with unresolved D. The length of the CDR3 is 12 residues. Between the trimmed V and J ends, which lost 2 bases and 9 bases, there was a span of 10 bases. In germline, CDR1 is SGHNT, CDR2 YENEEA. CDR3 in DNA: TGTGCCAGCAGCTTAAGACAAGGCCAAGCTTTCTTT. Its translation is CASSLRQGQAFF. Full variable domain (outside the CDR3, taken from reference TRBV11-3 and TRBJ1-1): EAGVVQSPRYKIIEKKQPVAFWCNPISGHNTLYWYLQNLGQGPELLIRYENEEAVDDSQLPKDRFSAERLKGVDSTLKIQPAELGDSAVYLCASSLRQGQAFFGQGTRLTVV.

The J gene is TRBJ2-5, the V gene TRBV5-1, with 7 bases identical to TRBD1. The CDR3 consists of 16 residues. Germline-derived CDR1 and CDR2 are SGHRS and YFSETQ. The V segment lost 0 bases and the J segment 1 base; nucleotides outside the gene matches: 6. The CDR3 loop reads CASSLGSAGGQETQYF. The CDR3 DNA is TGCGCCAGCAGCTTGGGTTCGGCAGGGGGCCAAGAGACCCAGTACTTC. Filled out from reference TRBV5-1 and TRBJ2-5, the complete variable domain reads KAGVTQTPRYLIKTRGQQVTLSCSPISGHRSVSWYQQTPGQGLQFLFEYFSETQRNKGNFPGRFSGRQFSNSRSEMNVSTLELGDSALYLCASSLGSAGGQETQYFGPGTRLLVL.

The V and J genes are TRBV5-1 and TRBJ2-7, with TRBD1 matching 10 bases. The CDR3 length is 14 residues. Germline V gene sequence: CDR1 SGHRS, CDR2 YFSETQ. V shed 4 bases, J shed 5 bases, and the junction held 6 bases outside the gene matches. The CDR3 nucleotides read TGCGCCAGCAGCCCGGGACAGGGGAGACACGAGCAGTACTTC. As protein: CASSPGQGRHEQYF.

V usage is TRBV7-4 and J usage is TRBJ1-2; 9 bases agree with TRBD1. The V gene's germline CDR1 is SGHVT and CDR2 SQSDAQ. The ends lost 4 bases at V and 4 bases at J; junction bases unmatched: 22. CDR3 length: 20 residues. The CDR3 here is CASSSSSGQGGGPRGYGYTF. As DNA, the CDR3 is TGTGCCAGCAGCTCCTCCTCGGGACAGGGTGGAGGGCCAAGAGGCTATGGCTACACCTTC.

The V call is TRBV5-4, the J call TRBJ1-2; the match to TRBD1 covers 9 bases. This CDR3 has 14 residues. V shed 5 bases, J shed 0 bases, and the junction held 2 bases outside the gene matches. CDR1 SGHNT and CDR2 YYREEE come from the germline V gene (reference sequence). The CDR3 DNA follows: TGTGCCAGCAGGGGGACAGGGACTAACTATGGCTACACCTTC. It translates to CASRGTGTNYGYTF.

The chain joins TRBV7-3 to TRBJ1-2; 7 bases match TRBD1. The germline V gene encodes CDR1 SGHTA and CDR2 FQGTGA. Germline trimming cut 4 bases from V and 3 bases from J; bases unmatched to any gene: 2. The CDR3 spans 13 residues. The CDR3 DNA reads TGTGCCAGCAGCTCCGGGACAGACTATGGCTACACCTTC. This gives the protein CASSSGTDYGYTF.

The genes are TRBV5-5 and TRBJ1-5; a possible D gene is TRBD1 (6 bases). CDR1 is SGHKS and CDR2 is YYEKEE in the germline V gene (reference sequence). The CDR3 consists of 15 residues. The V end was cut by 0 bases, the J end by 0 bases, with 7 bases between. CDR3 bases: TGTGCCAGCAGCTTGGCAGGGGATAGCAATCAGCCCCAGCATTTT. Its protein product is CASSLAGDSNQPQHF.

V gene TRBV27 combines with J gene TRBJ1-2; D gene unclear. CDR3 length: 15 residues. In germline, CDR1 is MNHEY, CDR2 SMNVEV (reference sequence). The V end was cut by 5 bases, the J end by 4 bases, with 17 bases between. The CDR3 region has the DNA TGTGCCAGCAGTCCCAACAACCGAATCGCCTATGGCTACACCTTC. It translates to CASSPNNRIAYGYTF.

The V gene is TRBV6-1, the J gene TRBJ2-5; D perhaps matches TRBD2 (7 bases). Germline CDR1 and CDR2: MNHNS and SASEGT. The length of the CDR3 is 11 residues. V shed 8 bases and J shed 7 bases, with 11 bases lying between them. The CDR3 spells CASGGGRTQYF. For the CDR3, the DNA is TGTGCCAGCGGGGGGGGCCGGACCCAGTACTTC.

The chain has TRBV2 and TRBJ2-3; TRBD2 is a possible D gene (6 bases). The germline gives CDR1 SNHLY, CDR2 FYNNEI. The CDR3 consists of 16 residues. V lost 0 bases and J 3 bases, leaving 13 bases between the germline ends. CDR3 protein: CASSEAGLLETDTQYF. DNA of the CDR3: TGTGCCAGCAGTGAAGCGGGACTCCTGGAAACAGATACGCAGTATTTT.

This clone was seen only a few times. CDR3 sequence: CASSRDSHSGNTIYF. The CDR3 nucleotides read TGTGCCAGCTCACGGGACAGCCACTCTGGAAACACCATATATTTT. The chain employs TRBV18 and TRBJ1-3; 7 positions match TRBD1. Per the germline V gene, CDR1 is KGHSH and CDR2 is LQKENI. V shed 4 bases and J 0 bases; nucleotides not matched to a gene: 3. This CDR3 contains 15 residues.

The J gene is TRBJ1-1, the V gene TRBV19; the match to TRBD1 covers 10 bases. The junction had 5 bases not matched to a gene; V was cut back by 7 bases and J by 0 bases. This CDR3 is 15 amino acids long. Germline V gene lookup returns CDR1 LNHDA and CDR2 SQIVND (reference sequence). CDR3 nucleotides: TGTGCCAGTAATAGACAGGGGGCATTGAACACTGAAGCTTTCTTT. Translating it yields CASNRQGALNTEAFF. The full variable domain, with the rest looked up from reference TRBV19 and TRBJ1-1, is DGGITQSPKYLFRKEGQNVTLSCEQNLNHDAMYWYRQDPGQGLRLIYYSQIVNDFQKGDIAEGYSVSREKKESFPLTVTSAQKNPTAFYLCASNRQGALNTEAFFGQGTRLTVV.

The rearrangement links TRBV2 to TRBJ2-3; 8 bases match TRBD1. Germline CDR1 reads SNHLY; CDR2 reads FYNNEI. The J segment lost 4 bases and the V segment lost 5 bases, leaving 5 bases of the junction unmatched. The CDR3 is made up of 14 amino acids. This chain's CDR3 is CASSQDRVSDTQYF. The CDR3 bases are TGTGCCAGCAGTCAGGACAGGGTCTCAGATACGCAGTATTTT.

The gene calls are TRBV5-4 and TRBJ2-3; tentatively, D is TRBD2 (5 bases). This CDR3 is 13 amino acids long. Trimming pared 3 bases from V and 1 base from J, leaving 6 bases between. Germline CDR1 and CDR2: SGHNT and YYREEE (reference sequence). The CDR3 DNA follows: TGTGCCAGCAGCTGGCGGGGCACAGATACGCAGTATTTT. It translates to CASSWRGTDTQYF.

The V gene is TRBV19, the J gene TRBJ2-2; 7 bases map to TRBD1. CDR1 is LNHDA, CDR2 SQIVND, per germline (reference sequence). Trimming took 5 bases from V and 4 from J; bases not matched to a gene: 13. The CDR3 loop spans 17 amino acids. The CDR3 protein is CASSLHLPTGSTGELFF. In DNA, the CDR3 is TGTGCCAGTAGTCTCCACCTCCCGACAGGGAGCACCGGGGAGCTGTTTTTT. Variable domain in full (rest from reference TRBV19 and TRBJ2-2): DGGITQSPKYLFRKEGQNVTLSCEQNLNHDAMYWYRQDPGQGLRLIYYSQIVNDFQKGDIAEGYSVSREKKESFPLTVTSAQKNPTAFYLCASSLHLPTGSTGELFFGEGSRLTVL.

The chain has TRBV29-1 and TRBJ1-1, with TRBD1 as a possible D gene (5 bases). V gave up 6 bases and J gave up 5 bases, with 13 bases separating them. The CDR3 is 12 residues long. CDR1 is SQVTM, CDR2 ANQGSEA, per germline. CDR3 sequence reads: CSVQGGRTEAFF. The CDR3 DNA sequence: TGCAGCGTGCAGGGTGGGCGAACTGAAGCTTTCTTT.

This clone appeared a single time. The rearrangement joins TRBV7-3 to TRBJ2-1; TRBD2 matches 14 bases. Germline values: CDR1 SGHTA, CDR2 FQGTGA. The CDR3 has 18 residues. Losses at the gene ends were 1 base for V and 4 bases for J; bases not matched to a gene: 6. The CDR3 spells CASSLRATSGGAYNEQFF. In DNA, the CDR3 is TGTGCCAGCAGCTTAAGGGCGACTAGCGGGGGGGCGTACAATGAGCAGTTCTTC.

This chain links TRBV2 with TRBJ2-3, with 10 bases aligning to TRBD2. V lost 11 bases to trimming and J lost 1 base; unmatched junction nucleotides: 0. There are 12 residues in the CDR3. Looked up from germline, CDR1 is SNHLY and CDR2 is FYNNEI. The CDR3 DNA reads as TGTGCCGGGACTAGCGGCACAGATACGCAGTATTTT. Translating it yields CAGTSGTDTQYF.

V gene TRBV27 combines with J gene TRBJ2-6; D not certain. The CDR3 sequence is 17 residues long. V was clipped by 2 bases and J by 0 bases, with 11 bases between them. The V gene's germline CDR1 is MNHEY and CDR2 SMNVEV (reference sequence). In nucleotides, the CDR3 is TGTGCCAGCAGTTTAAAACCCCACTGCTCTGGGGCCAACGTCCTGACTTTC. Protein product: CASSLKPHCSGANVLTF.

The chain joins TRBV6-1 to TRBJ1-5; a weak D match, TRBD1 (5 bases). V lost 10 bases to trimming and J lost 3 bases, with 13 bases between them. Looked up from germline, CDR1 is MNHNS and CDR2 is SASEGT. This CDR3 spans 13 amino acids. The chain's CDR3 is CATAGGINQPQHF. The DNA of the CDR3 is TGTGCCACCGCGGGGGGGATCAATCAGCCCCAGCATTTT.

The chain joins TRBV6-6 to TRBJ2-2; 7 bases agree with TRBD1. J lost 3 bases, V lost 6 bases, and 7 bases had no gene match. This CDR3 region has 15 residues. Germline lookup yields CDR1 MNHNY and CDR2 SVGAGI (reference sequence). The CDR3 nucleotides read TGTGCCAGCAGGCCGACAGGGTTGGACACCGGGGAGCTGTTTTTT. Amino acid sequence: CASRPTGLDTGELFF.

The rearrangement joins TRBV4-3 to TRBJ2-7; the match to TRBD1 covers 7 bases. The J segment lost 3 bases and the V segment lost 4 bases, leaving 3 bases of the junction unmatched. The CDR3 has 13 amino acids. Per germline, CDR1 LGHNA and CDR2 YSLEER. The CDR3 sequence: CASSPGTDYEQYF. The CDR3 DNA sequence: TGCGCCAGCAGCCCCGGGACAGACTACGAGCAGTACTTC.

A note on this clone: A read error may account for a junction end that differs from germline. The chain has TRBV7-6 and TRBJ1-1; no reliable D call. The length of the CDR3 is 12 residues. Germline V lookup: CDR1 SGHVS, CDR2 FNYEAQ. CDR3 in DNA: TGTGCTAGCACCGGGTTAATAGGTGAAGCTTTCTTT. This codes for CASTGLIGEAFF.